This TCR beta chain came from a study of T-cell memory formation after mild COVID-19. Across the whole study: The TCR clusters were mostly specific to one donor.

This clonotype was recorded only once. Its antigen is still unknown. At one end, the junction sequence differs from germline, possibly due to a read error. MiXCR was run by TCRdb on the 5' RACE reads, yielding one entry per CDR3 protein. The sample includes over 300,000 distinct CDR3 sequences, roughly 20% seen only once; the top ten take 21%. Study findings and constraints: Whereas later expanders leaned CD4+, clones contracting day 15 to 85 showed a balanced CD4/CD8 makeup.

Per germline, CDR1 SGHRS and CDR2 YFSETQ. CDR3 length: 15 amino acids. V is TRBV5-1 and J is TRBJ2-1, with D perhaps given as TRBD1 or TRBD2 (5 bases each). This TCR was recovered from a man aged 18 to 30 who had mild COVID-19 (a few samples of this study predate the infection). Cell type and time point are not known. Input material: PBMCs or a T cell subset sorted from them (not recorded which). CDR3 protein: CASTLEGSSYNEKFF. The DNA of the CDR3 is TGCGCCAGCACCCTCGAGGGGAGCTCCTACAATGAGAAGTTCTTC.